These T cell receptor beta chains were read from a single sample in a study of shared clonotypes between healthy human individuals. Clones were read by immunoSEQ multiplex PCR, and TCRdb kept only the in-frame ones, dropping some. The repertoire includes 550,000 to 750,000 clones, around 90% of them detected once, and approximately 25% sits in the top ten. The specimen was naive CD8+ T cells sorted from blood. The receptors shown here come from a man aged 25 to 40 in good health. Each CDR3 is given with its conserved first and last residue. A D gene is named only where the DNA matches it firmly. The size entry is marked missing in some rows and otherwise reads once, few, many or a size class.

j_gene | abundance | d_gene | v_gene | CDR3nt | CDR3aa
TRBJ2-1 | NA | TRBD2 | TRBV29-1 | TGCAGCGTTGGAGGGACTAGCGGGACAAATGAGCAGTTCTTC | CSVGGTSGTNEQFF
TRBJ2-7 | once | TRBD2 | TRBV5-6 | TGTGCCAGCAGCTTGGCGACTAGCGGGATCTACGAGCAGTACTTC | CASSLATSGIYEQYF
TRBJ1-5 | few | NA | TRBV6-5 | TGTGCCACCGGGAGGGGGGCCGAGCAGCCCCAGCATTTT | CATGRGAEQPQHF
TRBJ2-5 | NA | NA | TRBV21-1 | TGTGCCAGCAGCAAAGTTCGTGGTTCGGAGACCCAGTACTTC | CASSKVRGSETQYF
TRBJ2-1 | NA | NA | TRBV27 | TGTGCCAGCAGTTGGATCAATGAGCAGTTCTTC | CASSWINEQFF
TRBJ2-1 | NA | NA | TRBV9 | TGTGCCAGCGCCGGGAATGAGCAGTTCTTC | CASAGNEQFF
TRBJ1-1 | NA | NA | TRBV16 | TGTGCCAGCAGCTCCCCGGGGTTGAGAACTCGTGAAGCTTTCTTT | CASSSPGLRTREAFF
TRBJ1-1 | NA | NA | TRBV29-1 | TGCAGCGTTCCGGAGGGCCTGGACGCTTTCTTT | CSVPEGLDAFF
TRBJ2-1 | NA | TRBD1 | TRBV5-1 | TGCGCCAGCAGCTTGGCAACAGGGGTCTACAGTGAGCAGTTCTTC | CASSLATGVYSEQFF
TRBJ2-7 | NA | TRBD2 | TRBV7-8 | TGTGCCAGCAGCTTAGGCCTAGCGGCTCCCTCCTACGAGCAGTACTTC | CASSLGLAAPSYEQYF
TRBJ2-7 | few | TRBD2 | TRBV27 | TGTGCCAGCACCCCGGGAGCGGGAGAGATCTACGAGCAGTACTTC | CASTPGAGEIYEQYF
TRBJ2-2 | NA | NA | TRBV28 | TGTGCCAGCAGTCCACTTCAAGGCACCGGGGAGCTGTTTTTT | CASSPLQGTGELFF
TRBJ2-1 | NA | NA | TRBV11-2 | TGTGCCAGCAGCTCCTCCAGGGGCGAGGGCGCCGGGGGCGATGAGCAGTTCTTC | CASSSSRGEGAGGDEQFF
TRBJ1-1 | NA | NA | TRBV28 | TGTGCCAGCACCCCAGACCCGGGGCCTGAAGCTTTCTTT | CASTPDPGPEAFF
TRBJ2-2 | NA | TRBD2 | TRBV19 | TGTGCCAGTAGTATAGAGATAATGGGTGGGACTAGCGGGAGTATGGACACCGGGGAGCTGTTTTTT | CASSIEIMGGTSGSMDTGELFF
TRBJ2-7 | NA | TRBD2 | TRBV5-4 | TGTGCCAGCAGCTGGGGGGGTCACGAGCAGTACTTC | CASSWGGHEQYF
TRBJ2-7 | NA | NA | TRBV7-9 | TGTGCCAGCAGCTTTGGGGCAGGGGATGCCTACGAGCAGTACTTC | CASSFGAGDAYEQYF
TRBJ2-7 | NA | NA | TRBV7-8 | TGTGCCAGCAGCTTAGTGATTACTGTCGACGAGCAGTACTTC | CASSLVITVDEQYF
TRBJ2-2 | NA | NA | TRBV7-9 | TGTGCCAGCAGCTCGGGGACGGATTCACCCGGGGAGCTGTTTTTT | CASSSGTDSPGELFF